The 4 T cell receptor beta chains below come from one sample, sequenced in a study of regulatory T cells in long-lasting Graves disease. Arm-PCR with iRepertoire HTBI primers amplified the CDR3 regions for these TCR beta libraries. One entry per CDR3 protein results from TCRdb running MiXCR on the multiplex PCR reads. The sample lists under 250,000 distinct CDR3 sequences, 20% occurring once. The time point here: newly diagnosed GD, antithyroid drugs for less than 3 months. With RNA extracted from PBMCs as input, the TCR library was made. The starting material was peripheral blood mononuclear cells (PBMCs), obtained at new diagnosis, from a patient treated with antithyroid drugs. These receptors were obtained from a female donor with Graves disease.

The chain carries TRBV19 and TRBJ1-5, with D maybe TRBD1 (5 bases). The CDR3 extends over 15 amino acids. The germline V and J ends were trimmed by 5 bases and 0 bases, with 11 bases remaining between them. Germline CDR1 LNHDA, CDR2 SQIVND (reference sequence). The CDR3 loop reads CASSRRGFSNQPQHF. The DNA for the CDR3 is TGTGCCAGTAGTCGACGGGGGTTTAGCAATCAGCCCCAGCATTTT.

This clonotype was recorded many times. CDR3 nucleotides: TGTGCCAGCAGCTTCGACAGTCCTTCGCTCAATCAGCCCCAGCATTTT. Encoded protein: CASSFDSPSLNQPQHF. The V and J genes are TRBV2 and TRBJ1-5, with D possibly TRBD1 on 5 matching bases. The germline V gene has CDR1 SNHLY and CDR2 FYNNEI. This CDR3 comprises 16 residues. The V end was cut by 6 bases, the J end by 3 bases, with 18 bases between.

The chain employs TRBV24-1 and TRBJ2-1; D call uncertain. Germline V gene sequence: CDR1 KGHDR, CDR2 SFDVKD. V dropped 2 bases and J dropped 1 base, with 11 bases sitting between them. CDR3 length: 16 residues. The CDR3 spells CATSDSFPRSYNEQFF. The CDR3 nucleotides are TGTGCCACCAGTGATTCCTTTCCCCGGTCCTACAATGAGCAGTTCTTC.

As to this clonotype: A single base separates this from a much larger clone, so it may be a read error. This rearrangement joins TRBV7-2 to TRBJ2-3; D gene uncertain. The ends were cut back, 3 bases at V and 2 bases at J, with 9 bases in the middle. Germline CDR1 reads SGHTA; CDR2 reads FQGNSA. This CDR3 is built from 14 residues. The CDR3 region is CASSLGATTDTQYF. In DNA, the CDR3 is TGTGCCAGCAGCTTGGGTGCCACCACAGATACGCAGTATTTT. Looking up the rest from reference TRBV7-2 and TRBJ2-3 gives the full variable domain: GAGVSQSPSNKVTEKGKDVELRCDPISGHTALYWYRQSLGQGLEFLIYFQGNSAPDKSGLPSDRFSAERTGGSVSTLTIQRTQQEDSAVYLCASSLGATTDTQYFGPGTRLTVL.